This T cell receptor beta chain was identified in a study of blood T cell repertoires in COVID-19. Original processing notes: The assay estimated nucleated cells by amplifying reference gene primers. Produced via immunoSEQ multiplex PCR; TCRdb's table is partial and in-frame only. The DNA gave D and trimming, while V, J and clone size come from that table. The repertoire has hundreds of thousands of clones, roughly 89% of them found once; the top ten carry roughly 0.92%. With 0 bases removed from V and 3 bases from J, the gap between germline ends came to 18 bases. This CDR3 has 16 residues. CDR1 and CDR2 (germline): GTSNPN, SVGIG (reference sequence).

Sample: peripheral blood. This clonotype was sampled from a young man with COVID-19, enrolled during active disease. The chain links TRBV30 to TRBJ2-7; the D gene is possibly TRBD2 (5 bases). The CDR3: CAWSVSGNDWDYEQYF. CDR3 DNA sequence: TGTGCCTGGAGTGTTTCGGGGAATGATTGGGACTACGAGCAGTACTTC.